One sample yielded the 32 T cell receptor beta chains listed below, sequenced in a study of blood T cell repertoires in COVID-19. Clones were read by immunoSEQ multiplex PCR, and TCRdb kept only the in-frame ones, dropping some. The sample shows a few hundred thousand clones, 80% to 95% of them seen only once. Specimen: PBMCs or T cells enriched from blood (not recorded which). These receptors were obtained from a woman aged 25 to 39 who had recovered from COVID-19.

The V call is TRBV2, the J call TRBJ2-7; 10 positions agree with TRBD2. Trimming cost V 1 base and J 0 bases; bases outside gene matches: 6. The CDR3 runs 17 residues. The germline gives CDR1 SNHLY, CDR2 FYNNEI. The CDR3 protein is CASSEGHLAGVSYEQYF. The CDR3 bases are TGTGCCAGCAGTGAAGGGCATCTAGCGGGGGTCTCCTACGAGCAGTACTTC.

The V and J genes are TRBV5-5 and TRBJ1-1; possibly TRBD1 for D (5 bases). V was shortened by 0 bases and J by 6 bases, with 12 bases between the two germline ends. CDR1 is SGHKS and CDR2 is YYEKEE in the germline V gene (reference sequence). CDR3 length equals 14 residues. The CDR3 sequence is CASSLAGGLPEAFF. The CDR3 DNA reads TGTGCCAGCAGCTTGGCGGGGGGTTTACCTGAAGCTTTCTTT.

The genes are TRBV6-5 and TRBJ1-2; no firm D call. V shed 6 bases and J shed 4 bases, with 15 bases lying between them. Germline loops: CDR1 MNHEY, CDR2 SVGAGI. CDR3 length: 14 residues. This CDR3 reads CASRAARVGYGYTF. The CDR3 nucleotides read TGTGCCAGCAGAGCGGCCAGAGTTGGCTATGGCTACACCTTC.

The chain links TRBV6-6 to TRBJ2-3, with 10 bases fitting TRBD2. J gave up 6 bases and V 6 bases, and 9 bases lay outside the gene matches. The CDR3 spans 15 residues. Germline-derived CDR1 and CDR2 are MNHNY and SVGAGI (reference sequence). The CDR3 loop reads CASREQREGRDTQYF. For the CDR3, the DNA is TGTGCCAGCAGGGAACAGCGGGAGGGCCGGGATACGCAGTATTTT.

The chain employs TRBV5-4 and TRBJ1-2, with 7 bases lining up with TRBD1. The length of the CDR3 is 16 residues. The V gene's germline CDR1 is SGHNT and CDR2 YYREEE (reference sequence). J lost 4 bases, V lost 4 bases, and 13 bases had no gene match. CDR3 bases: TGTGCCAGCAGCCCTAATCTTGGCAGGGGGGCCTATGGCTACACCTTC. Protein product: CASSPNLGRGAYGYTF.

This clone was observed a few times. Here the CDR3 reads CASSPGGTSGRARTGELFF. The DNA for the CDR3 is TGTGCCAGCAGCCCGGGGGGGACTAGCGGGAGGGCCAGGACCGGGGAGCTGTTTTTT. The gene calls are TRBV5-4 and TRBJ2-2; 16 bases are a match to TRBD2. V dropped 4 bases and J dropped 5; count of bases not matched to a gene: 11. Per germline, CDR1 SGHNT and CDR2 YYREEE (reference sequence). This CDR3 region has 19 residues.

The chain is built from TRBV11-3 and TRBJ2-2; TRBD1 matches 9 bases. Germline V gene sequence: CDR1 SGHNT, CDR2 YENEEA. This CDR3 has 17 residues. V lost 6 bases to trimming and J lost 4 bases; unmatched junction nucleotides: 12. Here the CDR3 reads CASSFHGGTGSTGELFF. The CDR3 DNA sequence: TGTGCCAGCAGTTTCCATGGGGGGACAGGGTCCACCGGGGAGCTGTTTTTT.

The chain has TRBV6-5 and TRBJ2-1; possible D gene TRBD1, 5 bases. The germline gives CDR1 MNHEY, CDR2 SVGAGI. V was pared by 5 bases and J by 8 bases, with 10 bases between. This CDR3 is built from 12 residues. CDR3 region: CASSTQGDEQFF. The DNA for the CDR3 is TGTGCCAGCAGTACCCAGGGCGATGAGCAGTTCTTC.

The chain couples TRBV19 to TRBJ2-2; 8 bases are a match to TRBD1. Germline CDR1 LNHDA, CDR2 SQIVND (reference sequence). This CDR3 region has 19 residues. The junction had 20 bases not matched to a gene; V was cut back by 6 bases and J by 5 bases. The CDR3 nucleotides are TGTGCCAGTAGCTACTTAGGCCAGACCCACAGGGGGTGGACCGGGGAGCTGTTTTTT. It specifies CASSYLGQTHRGWTGELFF.

The chain links TRBV28 to TRBJ2-1; 11 nucleotides agree with TRBD2. Germline CDR1 reads MDHEN; CDR2 reads SYDVKM. The CDR3 is made up of 15 amino acids. V dropped 4 bases and J dropped 7; count of bases not matched to a gene: 6. In DNA, the CDR3 is TGTGCCAGCAGTTCCATAGCGGGGGGGAATAATGAGCAGTTCTTC. Translated, it gives CASSSIAGGNNEQFF.

The J gene is TRBJ2-2, the V gene TRBV27, with TRBD1 matching 8 bases. The CDR3 has 14 residues. V gave up 8 bases and J gave up 1 base; unmatched junction bases: 3. From germline, CDR1 is MNHEY and CDR2 SMNVEV (reference sequence). The CDR3 sequence is CASSGTGNTGELFF. The CDR3 DNA reads TGTGCCAGCTCTGGGACAGGGAACACCGGGGAGCTGTTTTTT.

This chain uses TRBV6-2 or TRBV6-3 with TRBJ2-2; 10 bases are shared with TRBD2. CDR3 size: 20 residues. In germline, CDR1 is MNHEY, CDR2 SVGEGT. Unmatched junction bases numbered 18, after V lost 6 bases and J lost 2 bases. The CDR3 here is CASSPILAGYRYPNTGELFF. CDR3 nucleotide sequence: TGTGCCAGCAGCCCAATACTAGCGGGATATCGGTACCCTAACACCGGGGAGCTGTTTTTT.

This chain connects TRBV27 to TRBJ1-1, with D hard to call. The CDR3 extends over 14 amino acids. Between the trimmed V and J ends, which lost 4 bases and 1 base, there was a span of 10 bases. In germline, CDR1 is MNHEY, CDR2 SMNVEV (reference sequence). CDR3 coding DNA: TGTGCCAGCAGTTCGTACGGTGGGAACACTGAAGCTTTCTTT. Residues: CASSSYGGNTEAFF.

This chain connects TRBV6-4 to TRBJ2-7; no clear D gene. V was trimmed by 6 bases and J by 3 bases, leaving 12 bases between them. The CDR3 length is 13 residues. Germline loops: CDR1 MRHNA, CDR2 SNTAGT. The CDR3: CASSTLPGYEQYF. For the CDR3, the DNA is TGTGCCAGCAGCACTCTTCCGGGCTACGAGCAGTACTTC.

The chain combines TRBV19 with TRBJ1-3; the D gene is possibly TRBD1 (5 bases). The CDR3 length is 16 residues. Trimming removed 5 bases from V and 0 bases from J, with 14 bases in between. Germline lookup yields CDR1 LNHDA and CDR2 SQIVND (reference sequence). CDR3 sequence reads: CASSAEQAYSGNTIYF. For the CDR3, the DNA is TGTGCCAGTAGTGCAGAACAGGCCTACTCTGGAAACACCATATATTTT. Full variable domain (remainder filled in from reference TRBV19 and TRBJ1-3): DGGITQSPKYLFRKEGQNVTLSCEQNLNHDAMYWYRQDPGQGLRLIYYSQIVNDFQKGDIAEGYSVSREKKESFPLTVTSAQKNPTAFYLCASSAEQAYSGNTIYFGEGSWLTVV.

The rearrangement links TRBV7-8 to TRBJ1-5; the D is unclear. The CDR3 consists of 14 residues. Germline CDR1 SGHVS, CDR2 FQNEAQ. Trimming removed 2 bases from V and 9 bases from J, with 14 bases in between. The CDR3, as DNA: TGTGCCAGCAGCTTAAGGAGAACCGATCCGCCCCAGCATTTT. This gives the protein CASSLRRTDPPQHF.

The CDR3 DNA follows: TGTGCCAGCAGTTGGGGGGGTGGCTACACCTTC. This gives the protein CASSWGGGYTF. The chain employs TRBV28 and TRBJ1-2; tentative D call: TRBD1 (5 bases). Between the trimmed V and J ends, which lost 4 bases and 7 bases, there was a span of 7 bases. The CDR3 spans 11 residues. The V gene's germline CDR1 is MDHEN and CDR2 SYDVKM.

The chain recombines TRBV13 with TRBJ1-4; D not certain. V shed 1 base and J shed 12 bases, with 9 bases lying between them. Germline CDR1 reads PRHDT; CDR2 reads FYEKMQ (reference sequence). CDR3 length: 12 residues. The CDR3, as DNA: TGTGCCAGCAGCTTAGCCCCCGCAGAACTGTTTTTT. Translated: CASSLAPAELFF.

The chain is built from TRBV12-3 or TRBV12-4 and TRBJ2-7, with D possibly TRBD2 on 5 matching bases. This CDR3 region has 12 residues. Trimming cost V 6 bases and J 4 bases, with 10 bases left between them. In DNA, the CDR3 is TGTGCCAGCAGCTTCGGGGAGTACGAGCAGTACTTC. Translating it yields CASSFGEYEQYF.

The chain is built from TRBV28 and TRBJ1-1; the D is unclear. The V gene lost 5 bases and the J gene lost 0 bases, with 16 bases spanning the gap. The CDR3 is 16 residues long. Germline V gene sequence: CDR1 MDHEN, CDR2 SYDVKM. The CDR3 is CASSAHGAGMNTEAFF. The CDR3 DNA sequence: TGTGCCAGCAGTGCGCACGGTGCGGGGATGAACACTGAAGCTTTCTTT.

The chain employs TRBV7-8 and TRBJ1-1; D call uncertain. This CDR3 region has 14 residues. Trimming took 2 bases from V and 1 from J, leaving 8 bases between them. The V gene's germline CDR1 is SGHVS and CDR2 FQNEAQ. CDR3 sequence reads: CASSLMSQNTEAFF. The CDR3 coding sequence is TGTGCCAGCAGCTTAATGTCCCAGAACACTGAAGCTTTCTTT.

The chain links TRBV2 to TRBJ2-5, with D possibly being TRBD2 (5 bases). CDR3 length: 13 residues. The V and J ends lost 6 bases and 2 bases respectively, with 10 bases between them. In germline, CDR1 is SNHLY, CDR2 FYNNEI. CDR3 coding DNA: TGTGCCAGCAGACCTCCGGGGCAAGAGACCCAGTACTTC. Translated, it gives CASRPPGQETQYF.

The chain recombines TRBV28 with TRBJ2-7, with 9 positions matching TRBD1. The CDR3 length is 14 residues. V was pared by 2 bases and J by 7 bases, with 6 bases of the junction left unmatched. In germline, CDR1 is MDHEN, CDR2 SYDVKM. CDR3 sequence (DNA): TGTGCCAGCAGTTTACCGGGACAGGGTATAGAGCAGTACTTC. This translates into CASSLPGQGIEQYF.

This clone has a single count. This chain links TRBV5-4 with TRBJ2-7; TRBD2 agrees at 8 bases. Germline V CDR1 and CDR2: SGHNT, YYREEE (reference sequence). This CDR3 spans 15 amino acids. V lost 7 bases and J lost 3; bases outside the gene matches: 12. CDR3 amino acids: CASSGGAGALYEQYF. CDR3 sequence (DNA): TGTGCCAGCTCCGGTGGAGCGGGAGCGCTCTACGAGCAGTACTTC.

This clone was counted at least ten times. The genes are TRBV5-4 and TRBJ1-1; D not certain. CDR3 length equals 14 residues. Germline values: CDR1 SGHNT, CDR2 YYREEE (reference sequence). Trimming removed 3 bases at V and 11 bases at J, with 20 bases between. The DNA of the CDR3 is TGTGCCAGCAGCTGGAGTAGGGCCCGTGAGGGTGCTTTCTTT. Translated, it gives CASSWSRAREGAFF.

V usage is TRBV28 and J usage is TRBJ2-2; maybe TRBD2 (7 bases). Trimming took off 4 bases at V and 6 bases at J, with 12 bases between the two ends. From germline, CDR1 is MDHEN and CDR2 SYDVKM. CDR3 length: 14 residues. CDR3 sequence (DNA): TGTGCCAGCAGTTCCAGGGGAGGGGCCGGGGAGCTGTTTTTT. This codes for CASSSRGGAGELFF.

The V gene is TRBV5-4, the J gene TRBJ1-4; possibly TRBD1 for D (5 bases). Trimming shortened V by 2 bases and J by 6 bases, and 8 bases separated the two germline ends. This CDR3 contains 13 residues. Germline V gene data show CDR1 as SGHNT and CDR2 as YYREEE (reference sequence). CDR3 DNA sequence: TGTGCCAGCAGCTTACAGGATTATGAAAAACTGTTTTTT. Amino acids: CASSLQDYEKLFF. Full variable domain (remainder filled in from reference TRBV5-4 and TRBJ1-4): ETGVTQSPTHLIKTRGQQVTLRCSSQSGHNTVSWYQQALGQGPQFIFQYYREEENGRGNFPPRFSGLQFPNYSSELNVNALELDDSALYLCASSLQDYEKLFFGSGTQLSVL.

The chain couples TRBV6-5 to TRBJ2-5, with 9 positions matching TRBD2. This CDR3 has 15 amino acids. The V and J ends lost 6 bases and 9 bases, in that order; junction bases with no gene match: 14. CDR1 MNHEY and CDR2 SVGAGI come from the germline V gene. CDR3 sequence: CASSLGGGGLASQYF. The CDR3 nucleotides read TGTGCCAGCAGCCTCGGAGGGGGGGGACTAGCCTCCCAGTACTTC.

The rearrangement links TRBV6-5 to TRBJ1-5; tentative D call: TRBD1 (5 bases). Trimming took off 7 bases at V and 7 bases at J, with 14 bases between the two ends. Germline loops: CDR1 MNHEY, CDR2 SVGAGI. The CDR3 extends over 13 amino acids. The CDR3 bases are TGTGCCAGCACCCCGGGGAGGGGCCAGCCCCAGCATTTT. Protein sequence: CASTPGRGQPQHF.

The V gene is TRBV4-1, the J gene TRBJ1-1; D is ambiguous. This CDR3 is built from 14 residues. Between the trimmed V and J ends, which lost 3 bases and 1 base, there was a span of 9 bases. The V gene's germline CDR1 is MGHRA and CDR2 YSYEKL. CDR3 bases: TGCGCCAGCAGCCACCCACTTAGGAACACTGAAGCTTTCTTT. Its translation is CASSHPLRNTEAFF.

Of note for this clone: At the DNA level, this CDR3 is encoded by other sequences in the same sample as well. The chain recombines TRBV18 with TRBJ2-7, with TRBD2 matching over 8 bases. The CDR3 contains 15 residues. The V gene end was trimmed by 3 bases and the J gene end by 0 bases; junction bases not matched to a gene: 4. Germline V gene data show CDR1 as KGHSH and CDR2 as LQKENI. This chain's CDR3 is CASSPGGGSSYEQYF. DNA of the CDR3: TGTGCCAGCTCACCCGGGGGGGGGAGCTCCTACGAGCAGTACTTC. The complete variable domain, with remaining parts taken from reference TRBV18 and TRBJ2-7, reads NAGVMQNPRHLVRRRGQEARLRCSPMKGHSHVYWYRQLPEEGLKFMVYLQKENIIDESGMPKERFSAEFPKEGPSILRIQQVVRGDSAAYFCASSPGGGSSYEQYFGPGTRLTVT.

The chain couples TRBV12-3 or TRBV12-4 to TRBJ2-2, with a possible D match to TRBD1 (6 bases). This CDR3 has 13 amino acids. V was cut by 7 bases and J by 12 bases, with 18 bases left in between. In nucleotides, the CDR3 is TGTGCCAGCACCATCCATCAGGGACAAAAGCTGTTTTTT. Amino acid sequence: CASTIHQGQKLFF.